The next 3 T cell receptor beta chains were all read from a single sample in a study of blood T cell repertoires in COVID-19 (dated by TCRdb to 2020 to 2021). Libraries were prepared through the immunoSEQ multiplex PCR assay. Here the immuneACCESS table is served through TCRdb, limited to in-frame sequences with V and J called. Missing clones are a known gap in these copies; in checked studies unresolved V genes cover under half, and the rest lacks a known reason. In all, the sample holds under 400,000 clones, and 75% to 90% of those were seen once. The biggest ten clones account for less than 3.5% of the sample. The sequenced sample consisted of peripheral blood. Source of these receptors: a woman under 40 with COVID-19, enrolled during active disease.

The chain uses TRBV6-6 and TRBJ1-1; 8 bases line up with TRBD1. This CDR3 spans 15 amino acids. V dropped 5 bases and J dropped 2; count of bases not matched to a gene: 7. The V gene's germline CDR1 is MNHNY and CDR2 SVGAGI (reference sequence). The CDR3 loop reads CASSTTGQGNTEAFF. The CDR3 DNA is TGTGCCAGCAGTACCACCGGACAGGGAAACACTGAAGCTTTCTTT.

The chain links TRBV30 to TRBJ2-4; D not resolved. The germline CDR1 and CDR2 sequences are GTSNPN and SVGIG (reference sequence). The V end lost 3 bases, the J end lost 3 bases, and 15 bases lay between the germline ends. The CDR3 sequence is 15 residues long. CDR3 residues: CAWSPAGVVKNIQYF. CDR3 bases: TGTGCCTGGAGCCCAGCTGGAGTGGTCAAAAACATTCAGTACTTC.

DNA for the CDR3: TGCAGCGCCCTCAGAGGGCCGGGCACTGAAGCTTTCTTT. Amino acid sequence: CSALRGPGTEAFF. This chain links TRBV29-1 with TRBJ1-1; D unresolved. Germline lookup yields CDR1 SQVTM and CDR2 ANQGSEA. The CDR3 runs 13 residues. Between the trimmed V and J ends, which lost 7 bases and 4 bases, there was a span of 16 bases.